Below, 23 T cell receptor beta chains from the same sample are listed, as sequenced in a study of blood T cell repertoires in COVID-19. Produced via immunoSEQ multiplex PCR; TCRdb's table is partial and in-frame only. Among 380,000 or so clones, 80% to 90% were seen once, and the ten largest hold 0.95% to 1.5%. Sequenced input: peripheral blood. These receptors all come from a middle-aged man with acute or convalescent COVID-19.

V and J are TRBV11-3 and TRBJ2-2; possible D gene TRBD1, 6 bases. Trimming shortened V by 3 bases and J by 5 bases, and 13 bases separated the two germline ends. Germline-derived CDR1 and CDR2 are SGHNT and YENEEA. The CDR3 is made up of 15 amino acids. The CDR3 is CASSLLTGGTGELFF. The CDR3 DNA sequence: TGTGCCAGCAGCTTGTTGACAGGCGGGACCGGGGAGCTGTTTTTT.

This clone was picked up a small number of times. V gene TRBV29-1 combines with J gene TRBJ1-4, with D tentatively TRBD1 (5 bases). The V gene lost 6 bases and the J gene lost 0 bases, with 14 bases spanning the gap. The germline gives CDR1 SQVTM, CDR2 ANQGSEA. The CDR3 has 15 residues. Written as DNA, the CDR3 is TGCAGCGTCCTCACTACGGGGGCAACTAATGAAAAACTGTTTTTT. This translates into CSVLTTGATNEKLFF.

The gene calls are TRBV29-1 and TRBJ1-1, with a tentative D call TRBD1 (6 bases). The CDR3 has 13 residues. V lost 3 bases, J lost 4 bases, and 12 bases lay in between. Germline values: CDR1 SQVTM, CDR2 ANQGSEA. The CDR3 spells CSVDPGVGTEAFF. The CDR3 DNA is TGCAGCGTTGATCCAGGGGTGGGCACTGAAGCTTTCTTT. Full variable domain (remainder filled in from reference TRBV29-1 and TRBJ1-1): SAVISQKPSRDICQRGTSLTIQCQVDSQVTMMFWYRQQPGQSLTLIATANQGSEATYESGFVIDKFPISRPNLTFSTLTVSNMSPEDSSIYLCSVDPGVGTEAFFGQGTRLTVV.

J is TRBJ2-5 and V is TRBV28; 7 bases line up with TRBD1. This CDR3 has 15 amino acids. With V trimmed by 5 bases and J by 4 bases, 10 bases remained unmatched. Germline CDR1 is MDHEN and CDR2 is SYDVKM. The CDR3 sequence is CASSPTQGLGETQYF. CDR3 nucleotide sequence: TGTGCCAGCAGTCCAACACAGGGGTTGGGAGAGACCCAGTACTTC.

This chain joins TRBV5-6 and TRBJ1-6, with TRBD1 as a possible D gene (5 bases). Trimming stripped 4 bases from V and 4 bases from J, with 9 bases between. Per germline, CDR1 SGHDT and CDR2 YYEEEE. This CDR3 comprises 14 residues. CDR3 nucleotide sequence: TGTGCCAGCAGCCGGAAGGGGTATAATTCACCCCTCCACTTT. Translated: CASSRKGYNSPLHF.

V gene TRBV29-1 combines with J gene TRBJ2-3; 8 bases map to TRBD1. This CDR3 comprises 15 residues. With 5 bases clipped from V and 2 bases from J, the junction kept 9 bases outside the gene matches. The germline V gene has CDR1 SQVTM and CDR2 ANQGSEA. This CDR3 reads CSVRYPGQDTDTQYF. The CDR3 DNA reads TGCAGCGTTCGTTACCCGGGACAGGACACAGATACGCAGTATTTT.

The rearrangement links TRBV20-1 to TRBJ1-5; D remains unclear. The germline V gene encodes CDR1 DFQATT and CDR2 SNEGSKA (reference sequence). The CDR3 has 14 residues. The germline V and J ends were trimmed by 3 bases and 0 bases, with 9 bases remaining between them. CDR3 sequence: CSASYSFSNQPQHF. In nucleotides, the CDR3 is TGCAGTGCTAGTTATTCTTTTAGCAATCAGCCCCAGCATTTT.

The table lists this clone with a count of one. This chain joins TRBV9 and TRBJ2-2; D gene unclear. The CDR3 consists of 15 residues. Germline V gene sequence: CDR1 SGDLS, CDR2 YYNGEE. V was pared by 1 base and J by 0 bases, with 7 bases between. The CDR3 loop is CASSVSPTNTGELFF. CDR3 DNA sequence: TGTGCCAGCAGCGTATCCCCTACGAACACCGGGGAGCTGTTTTTT.

The J gene is TRBJ1-6, the V gene TRBV5-1, with 11 nucleotides matching TRBD1. This CDR3 has 16 residues. With V trimmed by 1 base and J by 9 bases, 6 bases remained unmatched. CDR1 and CDR2 (germline): SGHRS, YFSETQ. DNA of the CDR3: TGCGCCAGCAGCTTGAGGGGACAGGGGGACGGTTCACCCCTCCACTTT. Translation gives CASSLRGQGDGSPLHF. Based on the CDR3 plus reference TRBV5-1 and TRBJ1-6, the full variable domain is KAGVTQTPRYLIKTRGQQVTLSCSPISGHRSVSWYQQTPGQGLQFLFEYFSETQRNKGNFPGRFSGRQFSNSRSEMNVSTLELGDSALYLCASSLRGQGDGSPLHFGNGTRLTVT.

This sequence joins TRBV28 and TRBJ1-4, with D unclear. Trimming cost V 7 bases and J 7 bases, with 13 bases left between them. Germline CDR1 and CDR2: MDHEN and SYDVKM. The CDR3 spans 13 residues. CDR3 protein: CASTQEGGEKLFF. As DNA, the CDR3 is TGTGCCAGCACCCAGGAAGGTGGTGAAAAACTGTTTTTT. The full variable domain, rest sourced from reference TRBV28 and TRBJ1-4, is DVKVTQSSRYLVKRTGEKVFLECVQDMDHENMFWYRQDPGLGLRLIYFSYDVKMKEKGDIPEGYSVSREKKERFSLILESASTNQTSMYLCASTQEGGEKLFFGSGTQLSVL.

V usage is TRBV2 and J usage is TRBJ1-5; TRBD1 agrees at 9 bases. V dropped 4 bases and J dropped 2; count of bases not matched to a gene: 3. CDR3 length: 15 amino acids. Germline V lookup: CDR1 SNHLY, CDR2 FYNNEI. The CDR3 reads CASSGQGVGNQPQHF. The CDR3 DNA reads as TGTGCCAGCAGTGGACAGGGGGTCGGCAATCAGCCCCAGCATTTT.

The chain links TRBV6-4 to TRBJ1-1; D is possibly TRBD1 (5 bases). Looked up from germline, CDR1 is MRHNA and CDR2 is SNTAGT. Trimming removed 5 bases from V and 3 bases from J, with 10 bases in between. The CDR3 is 13 amino acids. CDR3 DNA: TGTGCCAGCAGTCAGGGTCGGGACACTGAAGCTTTCTTT. Encoded protein: CASSQGRDTEAFF.

This chain uses TRBV4-1 with TRBJ2-7; TRBD1 matches 7 bases. This CDR3 is built from 15 residues. The germline CDR1 and CDR2 sequences are MGHRA and YSYEKL. The V and J ends lost 1 base and 3 bases, in that order; junction bases with no gene match: 6. CDR3 amino acids: CASSQVFPGGYEQYF. The CDR3 region has the DNA TGCGCCAGCAGCCAAGTCTTTCCAGGGGGCTACGAGCAGTACTTC.

The sample holds a few counts of this clone. This rearrangement joins TRBV19 to TRBJ1-1, with TRBD1 matching over 7 bases. Germline CDR1 reads LNHDA; CDR2 reads SQIVND (reference sequence). This CDR3 spans 13 amino acids. V dropped 6 bases and J dropped 1; count of bases not matched to a gene: 2. CDR3 nucleotide sequence: TGTGCCAGTAGGAGGGGGCAGAACACTGAAGCTTTCTTT. Residues: CASRRGQNTEAFF.

The CDR3 is CASSEQGAGPTEAFF. The CDR3 DNA reads TGTGCCAGCAGCGAACAGGGGGCCGGACCCACTGAAGCTTTCTTT. The gene calls are TRBV9 and TRBJ1-1, with 9 bases that match TRBD1. This CDR3 region has 15 residues. Germline trimming cut 3 bases from V and 4 bases from J; bases unmatched to any gene: 7. Germline CDR1 is SGDLS and CDR2 is YYNGEE.

J is TRBJ1-6 and V is TRBV3-1 (or the pseudogene TRBV3-2); D possibly corresponds to TRBD1 (6 bases). This CDR3 has 17 residues. The germline V gene encodes CDR1 LGHDT and CDR2 YNNKEL (reference sequence). V was shortened by 4 bases and J by 2 bases, with 15 bases between the two germline ends. For the CDR3, the DNA is TGTGCCAGCAGCCCCGGGGGGCGGGGGCCCTATAATTCACCCCTCCACTTT. It yields the protein CASSPGGRGPYNSPLHF.

The CDR3 protein is CASSRQEGNTEAFF. The CDR3 coding sequence is TGTGCCAGCTCACGACAGGAAGGGAACACTGAAGCTTTCTTT. V gene TRBV18 combines with J gene TRBJ1-1, with a weak D call TRBD1 (6 bases). This CDR3 spans 14 amino acids. From germline, CDR1 is KGHSH and CDR2 LQKENI. V dropped 4 bases and J dropped 1 base, with 10 bases sitting between them.

The chain uses TRBV18 and TRBJ2-7; 7 positions match TRBD1. V shed 5 bases and J 2 bases; nucleotides not matched to a gene: 6. Germline assignment: CDR1 KGHSH and CDR2 LQKENI. The CDR3 loop spans 14 amino acids. The chain's CDR3 is CASSTRGTPYEQYF. CDR3 in DNA: TGTGCCAGCTCAACCAGGGGGACCCCCTACGAGCAGTACTTC.

The rearrangement uses TRBV5-6 and TRBJ1-2; D may be TRBD1 (6 bases). Germline values: CDR1 SGHDT, CDR2 YYEEEE. The CDR3 spans 14 residues. Trimming cost V 0 bases and J 7 bases, with 13 bases left between them. CDR3 loop: CASSLGQGLGGYTF. CDR3 coding DNA: TGTGCCAGCAGCTTGGGCCAGGGGCTCGGTGGCTACACCTTC.

V usage is TRBV10-1 and J usage is TRBJ1-1, with 8 positions matching TRBD1. Per the germline V gene, CDR1 is WNHNN and CDR2 is SYGVQD (reference sequence). The CDR3 runs to 14 residues. Unmatched junction bases numbered 7, after V lost 10 bases and J lost 0 bases. This CDR3 reads CAKTNRGLNTEAFF. CDR3 DNA: TGCGCCAAGACGAACAGGGGGTTGAACACTGAAGCTTTCTTT.

The rearrangement links TRBV4-2 to TRBJ2-3; TRBD2 matches at 7 bases. CDR3 length: 15 amino acids. Germline CDR1 is LGHNA and CDR2 is YNFKEQ. J was trimmed by 2 bases and V by 2 bases; bases with no gene match: 4. CDR3 DNA sequence: TGTGCCAGCAGCCAATACGGGAGGCACACAGATACGCAGTATTTT. Translation: CASSQYGRHTDTQYF.

The J gene is TRBJ2-5, the V gene TRBV29-1; 10 positions match TRBD2. With V trimmed by 6 bases and J by 0 bases, 16 bases remained unmatched. The CDR3 has 18 residues. The germline CDR1 and CDR2 sequences are SQVTM and ANQGSEA. CDR3 region: CSVDNSGGTILYQETQYF. CDR3 nucleotides: TGCAGCGTCGATAATAGCGGGGGGACTATCCTGTACCAAGAGACCCAGTACTTC.

J is TRBJ2-1 and V is TRBV10-1; 11 positions agree with TRBD2. Per germline, CDR1 WNHNN and CDR2 SYGVQD (reference sequence). The CDR3 consists of 14 residues. V dropped 4 bases and J dropped 8; count of bases not matched to a gene: 4. CDR3 sequence (DNA): TGCGCCAGCAGTGTAACTAGCGGGAGCGATGAGCAGTTCTTC. It is translated as CASSVTSGSDEQFF.